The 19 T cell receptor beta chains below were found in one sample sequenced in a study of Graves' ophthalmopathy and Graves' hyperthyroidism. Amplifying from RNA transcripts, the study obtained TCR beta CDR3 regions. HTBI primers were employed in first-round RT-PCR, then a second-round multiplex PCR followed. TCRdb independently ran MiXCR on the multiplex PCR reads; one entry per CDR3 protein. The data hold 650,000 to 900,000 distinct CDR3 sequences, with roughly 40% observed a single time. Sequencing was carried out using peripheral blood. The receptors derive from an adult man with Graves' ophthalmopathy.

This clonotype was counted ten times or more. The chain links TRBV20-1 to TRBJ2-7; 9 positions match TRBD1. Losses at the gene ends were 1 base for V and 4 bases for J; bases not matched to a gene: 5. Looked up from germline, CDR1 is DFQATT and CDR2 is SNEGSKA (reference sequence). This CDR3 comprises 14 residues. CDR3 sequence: CSARAGTGKYEQYF. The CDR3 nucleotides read TGCAGTGCTAGAGCGGGGACAGGGAAATACGAGCAGTACTTC.

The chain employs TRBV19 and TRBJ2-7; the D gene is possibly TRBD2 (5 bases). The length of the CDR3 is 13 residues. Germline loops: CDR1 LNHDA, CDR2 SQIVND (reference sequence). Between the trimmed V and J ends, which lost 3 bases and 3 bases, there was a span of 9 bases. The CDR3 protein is CASSIGGYYEQYF. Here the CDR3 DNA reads TGTGCCAGTAGTATTGGAGGATACTACGAGCAGTACTTC.

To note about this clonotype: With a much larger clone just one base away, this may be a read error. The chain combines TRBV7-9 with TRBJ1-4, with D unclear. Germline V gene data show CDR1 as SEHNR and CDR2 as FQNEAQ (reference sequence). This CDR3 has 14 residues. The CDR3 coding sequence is TGTTCCAGCAGCTTTGGTGACACGCCTGAAAAACTGTTTTTT. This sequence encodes CSSSFGDTPEKLFF.

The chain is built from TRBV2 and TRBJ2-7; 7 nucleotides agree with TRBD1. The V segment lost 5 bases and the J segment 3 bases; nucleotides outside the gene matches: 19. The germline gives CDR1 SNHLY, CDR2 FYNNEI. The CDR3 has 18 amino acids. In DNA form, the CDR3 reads TGTGCCAGCAGTCTGACTACCAAAACAGGGGTACATATCTACGAGCAGTACTTC. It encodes CASSLTTKTGVHIYEQYF.

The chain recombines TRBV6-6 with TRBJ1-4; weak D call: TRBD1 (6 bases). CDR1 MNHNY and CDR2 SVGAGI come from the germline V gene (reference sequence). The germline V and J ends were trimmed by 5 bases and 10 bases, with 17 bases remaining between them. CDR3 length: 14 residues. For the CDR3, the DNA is TGTGCCAGCAGTGAACGGCCAGGCAGGGGAAAACTGTTTTTT. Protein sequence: CASSERPGRGKLFF.

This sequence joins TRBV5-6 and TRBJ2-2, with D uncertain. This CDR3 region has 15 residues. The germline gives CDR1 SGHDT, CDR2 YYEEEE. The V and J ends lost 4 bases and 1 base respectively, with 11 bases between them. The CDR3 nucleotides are TGTGCCAGCAGCCTTTTGGATCGGAACACCGGGGAGCTGTTTTTT. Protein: CASSLLDRNTGELFF.

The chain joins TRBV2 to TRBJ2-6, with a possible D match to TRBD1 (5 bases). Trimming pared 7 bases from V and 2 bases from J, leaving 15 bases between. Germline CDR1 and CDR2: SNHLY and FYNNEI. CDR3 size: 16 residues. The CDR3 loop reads CASTYRTSAGANVLTF. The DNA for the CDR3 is TGTGCCAGCACCTACCGGACATCCGCTGGGGCCAACGTCCTGACTTTC.

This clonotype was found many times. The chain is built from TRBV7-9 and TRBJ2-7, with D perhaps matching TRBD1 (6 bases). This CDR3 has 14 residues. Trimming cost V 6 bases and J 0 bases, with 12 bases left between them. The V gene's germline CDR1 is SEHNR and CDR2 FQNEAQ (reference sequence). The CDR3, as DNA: TGTGCCAGCAGTGTTACAGGGCTCTCCTACGAGCAGTACTTC. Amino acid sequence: CASSVTGLSYEQYF.

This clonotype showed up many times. The DNA for the CDR3 is TGCAGTGCTAGAGGGGAGAAAGGAAACACCATATATTTT. It is translated as CSARGEKGNTIYF. The chain is built from TRBV20-1 and TRBJ1-3; no definite D call. The germline V gene encodes CDR1 DFQATT and CDR2 SNEGSKA (reference sequence). Trimming took 1 base from V and 4 from J, leaving 8 bases between them. This CDR3 has 13 residues.

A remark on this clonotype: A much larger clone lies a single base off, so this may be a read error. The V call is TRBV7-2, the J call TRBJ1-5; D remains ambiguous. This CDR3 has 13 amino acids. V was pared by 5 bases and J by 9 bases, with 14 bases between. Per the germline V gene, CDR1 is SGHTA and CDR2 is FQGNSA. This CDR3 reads CASSQQPQWPQHF. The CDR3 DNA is TGTGCCAGCAGCCAACAGCCCCAATGGCCCCAGCATTTT. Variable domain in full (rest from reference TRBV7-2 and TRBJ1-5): GAGVSQSPSNKVTEKGKDVELRCDPISGHTALYWYRQSLGQGLEFLIYFQGNSAPDKSGLPSDRFSAERTGGSVSTLTIQRTQQEDSAVYLCASSQQPQWPQHFGDGTRLSIL.

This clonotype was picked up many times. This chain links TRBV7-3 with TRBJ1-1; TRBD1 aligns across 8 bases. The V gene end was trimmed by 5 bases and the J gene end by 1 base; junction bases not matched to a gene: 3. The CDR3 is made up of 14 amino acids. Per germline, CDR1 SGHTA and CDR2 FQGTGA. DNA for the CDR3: TGTGCCAGCAGCACAGGGACAGGGAACACTGAAGCTTTCTTT. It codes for CASSTGTGNTEAFF.

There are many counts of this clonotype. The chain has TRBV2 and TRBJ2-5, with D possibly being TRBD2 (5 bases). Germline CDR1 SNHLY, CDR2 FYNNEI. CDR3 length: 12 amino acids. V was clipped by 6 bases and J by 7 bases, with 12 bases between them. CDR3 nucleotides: TGTGCCAGCAGGAGGGAAATTCGGACCCAGTACTTC. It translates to CASRREIRTQYF.

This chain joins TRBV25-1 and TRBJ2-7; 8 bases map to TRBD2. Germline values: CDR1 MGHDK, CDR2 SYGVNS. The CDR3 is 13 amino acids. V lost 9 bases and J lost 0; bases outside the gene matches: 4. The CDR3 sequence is CASISGTSYEQYF. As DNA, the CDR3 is TGTGCCAGTATTAGCGGGACCTCCTACGAGCAGTACTTC.

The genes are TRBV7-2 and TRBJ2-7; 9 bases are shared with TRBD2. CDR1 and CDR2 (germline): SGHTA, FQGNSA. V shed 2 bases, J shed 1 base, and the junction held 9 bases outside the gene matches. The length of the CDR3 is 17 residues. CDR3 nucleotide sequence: TGTGCCAGCAGCTTACCCGACGCGGGACTAGCTTCCTACGAGCAGTACTTC. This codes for CASSLPDAGLASYEQYF. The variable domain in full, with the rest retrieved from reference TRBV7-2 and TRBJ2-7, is GAGVSQSPSNKVTEKGKDVELRCDPISGHTALYWYRQSLGQGLEFLIYFQGNSAPDKSGLPSDRFSAERTGGSVSTLTIQRTQQEDSAVYLCASSLPDAGLASYEQYFGPGTRLTVT.

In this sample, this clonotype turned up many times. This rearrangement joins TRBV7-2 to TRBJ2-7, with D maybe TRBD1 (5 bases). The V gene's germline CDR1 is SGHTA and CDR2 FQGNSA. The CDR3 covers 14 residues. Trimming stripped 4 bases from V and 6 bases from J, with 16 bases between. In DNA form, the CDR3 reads TGTGCCAGCAGCTACCTAGAAGGGGTAGGCGAGCAGTACTTC. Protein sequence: CASSYLEGVGEQYF.

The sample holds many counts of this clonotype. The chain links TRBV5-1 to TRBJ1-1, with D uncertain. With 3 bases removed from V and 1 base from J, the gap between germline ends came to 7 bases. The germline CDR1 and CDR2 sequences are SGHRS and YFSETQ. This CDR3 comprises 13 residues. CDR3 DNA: TGCGCCAGCAGCTGGACGTCGAACACTGAAGCTTTCTTT. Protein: CASSWTSNTEAFF.

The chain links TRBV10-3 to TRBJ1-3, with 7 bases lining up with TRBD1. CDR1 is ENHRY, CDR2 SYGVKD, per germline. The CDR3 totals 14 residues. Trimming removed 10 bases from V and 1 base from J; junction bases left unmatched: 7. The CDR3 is CASIQGVSGNTIYF. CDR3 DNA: TGTGCCAGCATCCAGGGGGTGTCTGGAAACACCATATATTTT.

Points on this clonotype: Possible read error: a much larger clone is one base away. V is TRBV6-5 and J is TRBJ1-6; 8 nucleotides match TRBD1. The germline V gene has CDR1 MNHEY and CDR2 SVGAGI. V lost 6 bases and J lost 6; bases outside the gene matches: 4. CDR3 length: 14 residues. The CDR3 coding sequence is TGTGCCAGCAGGCGGGACAGGTTTAATTCACCCCTCCACTTT. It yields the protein CASRRDRFNSPLHF.

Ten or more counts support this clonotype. The CDR3 bases are TGTGCCAGCAGCCCAACCGGGGGGCATGGCTACACCTTC. This translates into CASSPTGGHGYTF. The chain uses TRBV7-9 and TRBJ1-2; D possibly corresponds to TRBD1 (6 bases). The length of the CDR3 is 13 residues. CDR1 is SEHNR, CDR2 FQNEAQ, per germline (reference sequence). V lost 5 bases and J 6 bases, leaving 13 bases between the germline ends.